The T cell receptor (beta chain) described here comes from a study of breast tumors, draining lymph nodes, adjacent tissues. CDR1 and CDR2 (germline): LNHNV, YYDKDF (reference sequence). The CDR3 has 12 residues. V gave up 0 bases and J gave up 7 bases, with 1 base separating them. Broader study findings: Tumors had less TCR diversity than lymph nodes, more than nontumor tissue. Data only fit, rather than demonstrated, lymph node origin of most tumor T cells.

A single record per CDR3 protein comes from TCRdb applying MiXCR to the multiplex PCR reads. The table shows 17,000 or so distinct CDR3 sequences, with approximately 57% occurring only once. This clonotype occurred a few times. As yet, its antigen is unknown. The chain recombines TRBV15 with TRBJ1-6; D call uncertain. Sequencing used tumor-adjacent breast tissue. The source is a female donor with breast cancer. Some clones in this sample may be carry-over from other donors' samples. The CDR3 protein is CATSRENSPLHF. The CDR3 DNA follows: TGTGCCACCAGCAGAGAAAATTCACCCCTCCACTTT.